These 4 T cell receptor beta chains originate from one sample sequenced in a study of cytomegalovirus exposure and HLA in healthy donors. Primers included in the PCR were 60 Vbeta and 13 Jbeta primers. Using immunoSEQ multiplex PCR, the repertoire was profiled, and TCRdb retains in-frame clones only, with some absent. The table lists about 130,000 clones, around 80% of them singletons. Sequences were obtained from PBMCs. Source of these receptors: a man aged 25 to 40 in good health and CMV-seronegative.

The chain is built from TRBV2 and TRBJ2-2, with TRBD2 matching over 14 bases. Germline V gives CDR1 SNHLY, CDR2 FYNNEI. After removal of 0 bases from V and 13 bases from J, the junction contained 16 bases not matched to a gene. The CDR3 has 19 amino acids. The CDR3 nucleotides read TGTGCCAGCAGTGAAGCGCGGGGGGGACTAGCGGGAGTCTTCAGGGGGCTGTTTTTT. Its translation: CASSEARGGLAGVFRGLFF.

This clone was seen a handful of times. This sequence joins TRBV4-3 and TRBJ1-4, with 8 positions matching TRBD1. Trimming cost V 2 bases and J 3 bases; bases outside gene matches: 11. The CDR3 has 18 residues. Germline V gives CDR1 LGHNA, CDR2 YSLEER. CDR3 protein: CASSQPALTGGANEKLFF. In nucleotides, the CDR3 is TGCGCCAGCAGCCAACCCGCCCTTACAGGGGGAGCTAATGAAAAACTGTTTTTT.

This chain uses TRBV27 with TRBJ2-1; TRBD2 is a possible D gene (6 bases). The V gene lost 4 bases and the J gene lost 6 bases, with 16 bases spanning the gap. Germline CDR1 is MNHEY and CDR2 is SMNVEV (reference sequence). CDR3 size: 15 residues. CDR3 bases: TGTGCCAGCAGTTCGACTAGTAAAAAGGGCAATGAGCAGTTCTTC. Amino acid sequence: CASSSTSKKGNEQFF.

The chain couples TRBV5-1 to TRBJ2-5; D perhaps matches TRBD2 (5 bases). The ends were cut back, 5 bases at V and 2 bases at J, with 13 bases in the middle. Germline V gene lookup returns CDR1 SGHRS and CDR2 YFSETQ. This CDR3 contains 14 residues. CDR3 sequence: CASSYQDSQETQYF. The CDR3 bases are TGCGCCAGCAGTTACCAGGACTCTCAAGAGACCCAGTACTTC.